This is a list of T cell receptor beta chains from one sample in a study of CD8+CD57+ T cells in acquired aplastic anemia. TCRdb passed the reads through MiXCR, listing each CDR3 protein once. The sample has 250,000 to 300,000 distinct CDR3 sequences; about three fifths are singletons. The sequenced sample was sorted CD4+, CD8+, or CD8+CD57+ T cells (not recorded which) from PBMCs. The source of these receptors is a human donor with aplastic anemia. CDR3s include the opening cysteine and the closing phenylalanine or tryptophan. The D gene is left open where the match is weak. Size is stated for part of the rows, as once, few or many counts, or as a class when the clone is expanded.

CDR3 DNA: TGCACCCCCCAGGACCAGAACACCGGGGAGCTGTTTTTT
CDR3 protein: CTPQDQNTGELFF
D gene: NA
clone size: NA
V gene: TRBV20-1
J gene: TRBJ2-2

CDR3 DNA: TGTGCCAGCACCTATTCCCCCAGCCGTGCCAAAAACATTCAGTACTTC
CDR3 protein: CASTYSPSRAKNIQYF
D gene: NA
clone size: NA
V gene: TRBV6-2/TRBV6-3
J gene: TRBJ2-4

CDR3 DNA: TGCGCCAGCAGCCCAAACAGGGGGACTAATGAAAAACTGTTTTTT
CDR3 protein: CASSPNRGTNEKLFF
D gene: TRBD1
clone size: many
V gene: TRBV5-1
J gene: TRBJ1-4

CDR3 DNA: TGCGCCAGCAGGGCCGGGACTAGCGGGAGTTTGGGCACAGATACGCAGTATTTT
CDR3 protein: CASRAGTSGSLGTDTQYF
D gene: TRBD2
clone size: many
V gene: TRBV10-2
J gene: TRBJ2-3

CDR3 DNA: TGTGCCAGCTCACCACCGTCAGAAAACTATGGCTACACCTTC
CDR3 protein: CASSPPSENYGYTF
D gene: NA
clone size: few
V gene: TRBV18
J gene: TRBJ1-2

CDR3 DNA: TGTGCCAGCGGGACTAGCGGGGGCAATGAGCAGTTCTTC
CDR3 protein: CASGTSGGNEQFF
D gene: TRBD2
clone size: NA
V gene: TRBV7-3
J gene: TRBJ2-1

CDR3 DNA: TGTGCCAGCAGTGAAGGGAAAGGGGCCAACGTCCTGACTTTC
CDR3 protein: CASSEGKGANVLTF
D gene: NA
clone size: NA
V gene: TRBV2
J gene: TRBJ2-6

CDR3 DNA: TGCGCCAGCAGCTCGGGGACTAGCGGAATCCAAGAGACCCAGTACTTC
CDR3 protein: CASSSGTSGIQETQYF
D gene: TRBD2
clone size: NA
V gene: TRBV5-1
J gene: TRBJ2-5

CDR3 DNA: TGTGCCAGCAGTGAAGGCAGTTTTTCCTATGGCTACACCTTC
CDR3 protein: CASSEGSFSYGYTF
D gene: NA
clone size: NA
V gene: TRBV6-1
J gene: TRBJ1-2

CDR3 DNA: TGTGCCAGCAGCCCAGAAGGGTCAGGGGATCAGCCCCAGCATTTT
CDR3 protein: CASSPEGSGDQPQHF
D gene: NA
clone size: NA
V gene: TRBV7-9
J gene: TRBJ1-5

CDR3 DNA: TGCAGCGTTCAACACAATGAGCAGTTCTTC
CDR3 protein: CSVQHNEQFF
D gene: NA
clone size: many
V gene: TRBV29-1
J gene: TRBJ2-1

CDR3 DNA: TGTGCTAGCAGCGCAGGACTAGCCTACGAGCAGTACTTC
CDR3 protein: CASSAGLAYEQYF
D gene: TRBD2
clone size: few
V gene: TRBV7-7
J gene: TRBJ2-7

CDR3 DNA: TGCAGTGCTAGAGATCACACTAGCGGGCCCTACGAGCAGTACTTC
CDR3 protein: CSARDHTSGPYEQYF
D gene: TRBD2
clone size: NA
V gene: TRBV20-1
J gene: TRBJ2-7

CDR3 DNA: TGTGCCACCAGCACTCGGACAGGACAAGGGGGAGGCTACACCTTC
CDR3 protein: CATSTRTGQGGGYTF
D gene: TRBD1
clone size: NA
V gene: TRBV15
J gene: TRBJ1-2

CDR3 DNA: TGTGCCAGCAGCCAAGATTCCTCTTCCGCCAGACTCTTATTCTATGGCTACACCTTC
CDR3 protein: CASSQDSSSARLLFYGYTF
D gene: NA
clone size: many
V gene: TRBV4-2
J gene: TRBJ1-2

CDR3 DNA: TGCAGCGTTGAGGGGACAGGGGGGACCACTGAAGCTTTCTTT
CDR3 protein: CSVEGTGGTTEAFF
D gene: TRBD1
clone size: few
V gene: TRBV29-1
J gene: TRBJ1-1

CDR3 DNA: TGCGCCAGCAGCTTGGCCGTGACAGGGTCTGGCTACACCTTC
CDR3 protein: CASSLAVTGSGYTF
D gene: TRBD1
clone size: NA
V gene: TRBV5-1
J gene: TRBJ1-2

CDR3 DNA: TGCGCCAGCAGCTTGGTACAGGGATGGAACGAAAAACTGTTTTTT
CDR3 protein: CASSLVQGWNEKLFF
D gene: NA
clone size: NA
V gene: TRBV5-1
J gene: TRBJ1-4

CDR3 DNA: TGTGCCAGTAGTATAGCCGGGGCCCCTGCCTACGAGCAGTACTTC
CDR3 protein: CASSIAGAPAYEQYF
D gene: NA
clone size: once
V gene: TRBV19
J gene: TRBJ2-7

CDR3 DNA: TGTGCCACCAGAGGAAAGGAGAGGCACACCGGGGAGCTGTTTTTT
CDR3 protein: CATRGKERHTGELFF
D gene: NA
clone size: NA
V gene: TRBV15
J gene: TRBJ2-2

CDR3 DNA: TGTGCCAGCAGCGCTGGACTAGCCTACAATGAGCAGTTCTTC
CDR3 protein: CASSAGLAYNEQFF
D gene: TRBD2
clone size: many
V gene: TRBV9
J gene: TRBJ2-1

CDR3 DNA: TGTGCCAGCAGTCCAACATCGGACTCACAGATTCAGTACTTC
CDR3 protein: CASSPTSDSQIQYF
D gene: NA
clone size: many
V gene: TRBV12-3/TRBV12-4
J gene: TRBJ2-4

CDR3 DNA: TGCAGTGCCTGGGACGGCTACTCTGGAACCAACGTCCTGACTTTC
CDR3 protein: CSAWDGYSGTNVLTF
D gene: NA
clone size: NA
V gene: TRBV20-1
J gene: TRBJ2-6

CDR3 DNA: TGCGCCAGCAGCCAAGTCCCCGGGACACTTAATCAGCCCCAGCATTTT
CDR3 protein: CASSQVPGTLNQPQHF
D gene: NA
clone size: many
V gene: TRBV4-1
J gene: TRBJ1-5

CDR3 DNA: TGTGCCAGTATGCCCGCCGGGGACGGTCTCTATGGCTACACCTTC
CDR3 protein: CASMPAGDGLYGYTF
D gene: NA
clone size: NA
V gene: TRBV19
J gene: TRBJ1-2

CDR3 DNA: TGCGCCAGCAGCTTTAGACAGGGTGAAGCTTTCTTT
CDR3 protein: CASSFRQGEAFF
D gene: TRBD1
clone size: NA
V gene: TRBV5-1
J gene: TRBJ1-1

CDR3 DNA: TGTGCCAGCAGCGTAGGACTAGCGGGGGGCCAAGAGACCCAGTACTTC
CDR3 protein: CASSVGLAGGQETQYF
D gene: TRBD2
clone size: NA
V gene: TRBV9
J gene: TRBJ2-5

CDR3 DNA: TGTGCCAGCAGTGAAGGAGGGACAGGAGATCAGCCCCAGCATTTT
CDR3 protein: CASSEGGTGDQPQHF
D gene: TRBD1
clone size: NA
V gene: TRBV6-1
J gene: TRBJ1-5

CDR3 DNA: TGTGCCAGCAGCTTAGTGGGGCTTGTTAGCAATCAGCCCCAGCATTTT
CDR3 protein: CASSLVGLVSNQPQHF
D gene: NA
clone size: many
V gene: TRBV7-2
J gene: TRBJ1-5

CDR3 DNA: TGTGCCAGCAGCCAAGGGCCTGACTACGAGCAGTACTTC
CDR3 protein: CASSQGPDYEQYF
D gene: NA
clone size: NA
V gene: TRBV5-1
J gene: TRBJ2-7

CDR3 DNA: TGCAGCGGTCAGGGGGCAGATGACACTGAAGCTTTCTTT
CDR3 protein: CSGQGADDTEAFF
D gene: TRBD1
clone size: many
V gene: TRBV29-1
J gene: TRBJ1-1

CDR3 DNA: TGCGCCAGCAGCTGGGTCCTGGGCAATCAGCCCCAGCATTTT
CDR3 protein: CASSWVLGNQPQHF
D gene: NA
clone size: many
V gene: TRBV4-1
J gene: TRBJ1-5

CDR3 DNA: TGTGCCAGCAGCTTACAGGGAACTCAAGAGACCCAGTACTTC
CDR3 protein: CASSLQGTQETQYF
D gene: NA
clone size: NA
V gene: TRBV7-9
J gene: TRBJ2-5

CDR3 DNA: TGTGCCAGCAGGACGGGAGGGGAGAACATTCAGTACTTC
CDR3 protein: CASRTGGENIQYF
D gene: TRBD2
clone size: NA
V gene: TRBV6-5
J gene: TRBJ2-4

CDR3 DNA: TGTGCCACCAAGTACAGGGGTTCCTACAAGCAGCACTTC
CDR3 protein: CATKYRGSYKQHF
D gene: TRBD1
clone size: NA
V gene: TRBV2
J gene: TRBJ2-7

CDR3 DNA: TGTGCCAGCAGCCCTCCTTTTCAGAAGGGACCCTACGAGCAGTACTTC
CDR3 protein: CASSPPFQKGPYEQYF
D gene: NA
clone size: NA
V gene: TRBV9
J gene: TRBJ2-7

CDR3 DNA: TGTGCCACCAGTGATTATCGGGGAGTTGGGGCCAACGTCCTGACTTTC
CDR3 protein: CATSDYRGVGANVLTF
D gene: NA
clone size: NA
V gene: TRBV24-1
J gene: TRBJ2-6

CDR3 DNA: TGTGCCAGCAGTGAGACAGGGATGGGGATAAACACTGAAGCTTTCTTT
CDR3 protein: CASSETGMGINTEAFF
D gene: TRBD1
clone size: NA
V gene: TRBV2
J gene: TRBJ1-1

CDR3 DNA: TGTGCCAGCAGTCAATTCAGGCGAACTGAAGCTTTCTTT
CDR3 protein: CASSQFRRTEAFF
D gene: NA
clone size: NA
V gene: TRBV2
J gene: TRBJ1-1

CDR3 DNA: TGTGCCAGCAGTTTAAGACTAGCGGGAGCGGGGAATGAGCAGTTCTTC
CDR3 protein: CASSLRLAGAGNEQFF
D gene: TRBD2
clone size: many
V gene: TRBV12-3/TRBV12-4
J gene: TRBJ2-1

CDR3 DNA: TGTGCCAGCAGTGCAGACAGGGGGGATTGGACTGAAGCTTTCTTT
CDR3 protein: CASSADRGDWTEAFF
D gene: TRBD1
clone size: many
V gene: TRBV2
J gene: TRBJ1-1

CDR3 DNA: TGTGCTAGCAGCTTAGATTGGGCTGGGGAGCTGTTTTTT
CDR3 protein: CASSLDWAGELFF
D gene: NA
clone size: NA
V gene: TRBV7-7
J gene: TRBJ2-2

CDR3 DNA: TGCAGTGCTAGAGGGACAGCACCTCAGCCCCAGCATTTT
CDR3 protein: CSARGTAPQPQHF
D gene: NA
clone size: NA
V gene: TRBV20-1
J gene: TRBJ1-5

CDR3 DNA: TGCAGCGTTGACATAAACGCGGGGGCGGAGGGCTACACCTTC
CDR3 protein: CSVDINAGAEGYTF
D gene: NA
clone size: few
V gene: TRBV29-1
J gene: TRBJ1-2

CDR3 DNA: TGTGCCAGCAGCTTATCGGGGGTAACTAATGAAAAACTGTTTTTT
CDR3 protein: CASSLSGVTNEKLFF
D gene: NA
clone size: many
V gene: TRBV7-9
J gene: TRBJ1-4

CDR3 DNA: TGTGCCAGCAGTTTATCAAGGGCAGCAACTAATGAAAAACTGCTTTTT
CDR3 protein: CASSLSRAATNEKLLF
D gene: NA
clone size: NA
V gene: TRBV27
J gene: TRBJ1-4

CDR3 DNA: TGCAGTGCAGCCGGGCCTACCTACGAGCAGTACTTC
CDR3 protein: CSAAGPTYEQYF
D gene: NA
clone size: many
V gene: TRBV20-1
J gene: TRBJ2-7

CDR3 DNA: TGTGCTAGTGGTTTGATGGTGGCCGGGGAGCTGTTTTTT
CDR3 protein: CASGLMVAGELFF
D gene: NA
clone size: NA
V gene: TRBV12-5
J gene: TRBJ2-2

CDR3 DNA: TGCGCCAGCAGACCCCTGACAGGGGGTACCTATGGCTACACCTTC
CDR3 protein: CASRPLTGGTYGYTF
D gene: TRBD1
clone size: NA
V gene: TRBV5-1
J gene: TRBJ1-2

CDR3 DNA: TGTGCTAGCAGTGCAACTAGCGGGGAGGGGGATGAGCAGTTCTTC
CDR3 protein: CASSATSGEGDEQFF
D gene: TRBD2
clone size: NA
V gene: TRBV6-1
J gene: TRBJ2-1

CDR3 DNA: TGTGCCAGCAGTGAAAGACAGAAAAAACCAGAAGCTTTCTTT
CDR3 protein: CASSERQKKPEAFF
D gene: NA
clone size: many
V gene: TRBV25-1
J gene: TRBJ1-1

CDR3 DNA: TGTGCCAGTCAGGGGTACCTCATGAACACTGAAGCTTTCTTT
CDR3 protein: CASQGYLMNTEAFF
D gene: NA
clone size: many
V gene: TRBV19
J gene: TRBJ1-1